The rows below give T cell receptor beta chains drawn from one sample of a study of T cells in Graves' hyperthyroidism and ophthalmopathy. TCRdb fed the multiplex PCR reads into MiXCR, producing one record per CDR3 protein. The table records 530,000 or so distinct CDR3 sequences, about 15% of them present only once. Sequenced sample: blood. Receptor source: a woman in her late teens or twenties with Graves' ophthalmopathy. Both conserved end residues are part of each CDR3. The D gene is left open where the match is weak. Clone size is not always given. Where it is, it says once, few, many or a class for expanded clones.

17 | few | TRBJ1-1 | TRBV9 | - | TGTGCCAGCAGCGTAGGGGACGGAAGGAGAATGAACACTGAAGCTTTCTTT | CASSVGDGRRMNTEAFF
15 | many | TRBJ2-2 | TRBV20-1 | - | TGCAGTGCTAGAGATCATGAAGGTTTAACCGGGGAGCTGTTTTTT | CSARDHEGLTGELFF
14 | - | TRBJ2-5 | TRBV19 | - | TGTGCCAGTAGCGACGGGACGAACAAAGAGACCCAGTACTTC | CASSDGTNKETQYF
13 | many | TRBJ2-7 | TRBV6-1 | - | TGTGCCAGCATAGCGACAGTACTCTACGAGCAGTACTTC | CASIATVLYEQYF
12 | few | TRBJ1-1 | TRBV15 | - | TGTGCCACCAGCGGGACGGCCACTGAAGCTTTCTTT | CATSGTATEAFF
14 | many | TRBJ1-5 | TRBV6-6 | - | TGTGCCAGCAGTTACTTGGGGCGCAATCAGCCCCAGCATTTT | CASSYLGRNQPQHF
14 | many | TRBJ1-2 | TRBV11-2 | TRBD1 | TGTGCCAGCAGCTTACAGGGGGCTCGCTATGGCTACACCTTC | CASSLQGARYGYTF
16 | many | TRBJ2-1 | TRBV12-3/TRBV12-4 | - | TGTGCCAGCAGTTTAGCGCACGGGGGCGGCTACAATGAGCAGTTCTTC | CASSLAHGGGYNEQFF
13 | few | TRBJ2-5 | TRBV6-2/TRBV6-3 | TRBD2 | TGTGCCAGCAGACGGACTAGTGGGGAGACCCAGTACTTC | CASRRTSGETQYF
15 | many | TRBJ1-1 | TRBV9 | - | TGTGCCAGCAGCGGTGCCGGGACAACGAACACTGAAGCTTTCTTT | CASSGAGTTNTEAFF
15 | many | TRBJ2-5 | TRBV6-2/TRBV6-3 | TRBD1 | TGTGCCAGCAGAGTTGGCAGGGGGTATGAAGAGACCCAGTACTTC | CASRVGRGYEETQYF
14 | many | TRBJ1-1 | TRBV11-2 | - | TGTGCCAGCAGCTTAGGAGGCCAGTACACTGAAGCTTTCTTT | CASSLGGQYTEAFF
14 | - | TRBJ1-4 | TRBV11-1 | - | TGCGCCAGCAGCTTGTCGGGGGGGGCGGAAAAACTGTTTTTT | CASSLSGGAEKLFF
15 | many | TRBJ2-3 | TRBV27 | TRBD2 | TGTGCCAGCAGGTCTAGCGGGGGGGCAAGCGATACGCAGTATTTT | CASRSSGGASDTQYF
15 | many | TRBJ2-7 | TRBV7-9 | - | TGTGCCAGCAGCTTAGCGCGGACAGCTTCCTACGAGCAGTACTTC | CASSLARTASYEQYF
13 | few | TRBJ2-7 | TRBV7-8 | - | TGTGCCAGCAGCCGAATTGGGCTAGGAGCGCAGTACTTC | CASSRIGLGAQYF
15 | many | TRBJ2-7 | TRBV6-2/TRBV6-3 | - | TGTGCCAGCACCCAACGGGGGACTCCCTCCTACGAGCAGTACTTC | CASTQRGTPSYEQYF
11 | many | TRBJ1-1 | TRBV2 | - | TGTGCCACCAGGAGGAACACTGAAGCTTTCTTT | CATRRNTEAFF
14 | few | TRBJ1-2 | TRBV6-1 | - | TGTGCCAGCAGGTGGCAGGGCGGAAACTATGGCTACACCTTC | CASRWQGGNYGYTF
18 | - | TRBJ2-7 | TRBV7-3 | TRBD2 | TGTGCCAGCAGCCCCCTCGGGGGTGGACTAGCGGGAACCTACGAGCAGTACTTC | CASSPLGGGLAGTYEQYF
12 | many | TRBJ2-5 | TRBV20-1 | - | TGCAGTGCGCGCGGTGCGTTCGAGACCCAGTACTTC | CSARGAFETQYF
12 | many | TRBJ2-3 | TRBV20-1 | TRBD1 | TGCAGTGCCCGGACAGGGCCAGATACGCAGTATTTT | CSARTGPDTQYF
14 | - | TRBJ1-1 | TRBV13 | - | TGTGCCAGCAGCTTAAATCGTGGGGACACTGAAGCTTTCTTT | CASSLNRGDTEAFF
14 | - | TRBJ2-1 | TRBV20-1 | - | TGCAGTGCTAGGGATATTCTAGGACCCAATAAGCAGTTCTTC | CSARDILGPNKQFF
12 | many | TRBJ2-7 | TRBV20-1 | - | TGCAGTGCGAAGACCCGTTTCTACGAGCAGTACTTC | CSAKTRFYEQYF
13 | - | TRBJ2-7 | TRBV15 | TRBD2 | TGTGCCACCAGCCCTGGGGGGGGCTACGAGCAGTACTTC | CATSPGGGYEQYF
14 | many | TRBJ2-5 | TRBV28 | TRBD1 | TGTGCCAGCAGTCCCACAGGGGGCAGCGAGACCCAGTACTTC | CASSPTGGSETQYF
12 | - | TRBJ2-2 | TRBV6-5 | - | TGTGCCAGCAGTTACGAGTCCGGGGAGCTGTTTTTT | CASSYESGELFF
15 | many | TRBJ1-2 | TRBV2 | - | TGTGCCAGCAGTCGAAGGGTAGACGGAGACTATGGCTACACCTTC | CASSRRVDGDYGYTF
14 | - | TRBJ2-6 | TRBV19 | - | TGTGCCAGTTGCCTCAGCTCTGGGGCCAACGTCCTGACTTTC | CASCLSSGANVLTF
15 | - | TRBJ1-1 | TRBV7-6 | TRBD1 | TGTGCCAGCAGCAGAACGGACAGGGAGGGAACTGAAGCTTTCTTT | CASSRTDREGTEAFF
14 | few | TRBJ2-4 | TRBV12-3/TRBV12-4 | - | TGTGCCAGCAGTTTAAGTGAGGGGGGAAACATTCAGTACTTC | CASSLSEGGNIQYF
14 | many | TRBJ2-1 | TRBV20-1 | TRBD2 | TGCAGTGCTTCTAGCGGGAGGGCCATCAATGAGCAGTTCTTC | CSASSGRAINEQFF
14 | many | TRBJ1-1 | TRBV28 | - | TGTGCCAGCAGTCCGGGACACATAAACACTGAAGCTTTCTTT | CASSPGHINTEAFF
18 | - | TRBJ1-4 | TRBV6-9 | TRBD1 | TGTGCCAGCAGTTACCCGACAGGGGGCGGAGGAACTAATGAAAAACTGTTTTTT | CASSYPTGGGGTNEKLFF
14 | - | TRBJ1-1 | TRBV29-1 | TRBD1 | TGCAGCGTTGACATCGGACAGGGGGCCTCTGAAGCTTTCTTT | CSVDIGQGASEAFF
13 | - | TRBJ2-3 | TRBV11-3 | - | TGTGCCAGCAGCTTAGTAGGGGTAGATACGCAGTATTTT | CASSLVGVDTQYF
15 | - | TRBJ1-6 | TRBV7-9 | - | TGTGCCAGCAGCTTAGCGGGGGGGCGAGGATCACCCCTCCACTTT | CASSLAGGRGSPLHF
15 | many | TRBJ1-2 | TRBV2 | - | TGTGCCAGCAGTGCGGGAACAGGAGCTAACTATGGCTACACCTTC | CASSAGTGANYGYTF